The 2 T cell receptor beta chains presented below share a single source sample, sequenced in a study of shared clonotypes between healthy human individuals. Repertoires were generated with immunoSEQ multiplex PCR, while TCRdb's copy carries only in-frame clones and drops some. The table records millions of clones, approximately 94% of them present only once. CD45RO-negative CD8 cells positively selected for CCR7 made up the naive population, which excluded terminally differentiated effector memory CD45RA+ cells. Sequencing was carried out using naive CD8+ T cells sorted from blood. The source is a man aged 18 to 30 in good health.

Written as DNA, the CDR3 is TGCGCCAGCAGCGCCGTCCGGGGCACTGAAGCTTTCTTT. Its translation: CASSAVRGTEAFF. The rearrangement uses TRBV10-1 and TRBJ1-1, with D unresolved. Trimming shortened V by 6 bases and J by 4 bases, and 12 bases separated the two germline ends. The CDR3 has 13 amino acids. Germline V CDR1 and CDR2: WNHNN, SYGVQD (reference sequence).

V gene TRBV6-6 combines with J gene TRBJ1-4, with TRBD1 matching 7 bases. Looked up from germline, CDR1 is MNHNY and CDR2 is SVGAGI (reference sequence). Germline trimming cut 5 bases from V and 2 bases from J; bases unmatched to any gene: 2. This CDR3 is built from 14 residues. The CDR3 bases are TGTGCCAGCAGTGGGGACAGTACTAATGAAAAACTGTTTTTT. Its translation: CASSGDSTNEKLFF.